This is a list of T cell receptor beta chains from one sample in a study of cytomegalovirus exposure and HLA in healthy donors. Measured with immunoSEQ multiplex PCR; TCRdb has only the in-frame clones, and not every one. Of approximately 50,000 clones in the sample, 88% are singletons; the top ten hold under 8.5%. The sequencing input was PBMCs. The receptors shown here come from a woman in her thirties in good health and CMV-seronegative. The CDR3 runs from the conserved cysteine through the conserved F or W. The D gene is left open where the match is weak. Rows may omit the clone size; those that give it use once, few, many or a size class.

abundance | j_gene | d_gene | v_gene | CDR3aa | CDR3nt
. | TRBJ2-2 | . | TRBV7-9 | CASSFQGDTGELFF | TGTGCCAGCAGCTTTCAGGGCGACACCGGGGAGCTGTTTTTT
. | TRBJ2-2 | TRBD2 | TRBV14 | CASSQKRSGSLGTGELFF | TGTGCCAGCAGCCAGAAGAGGAGCGGGAGCTTGGGCACCGGGGAGCTGTTTTTT
few | TRBJ2-5 | TRBD2 | TRBV7-3 | CASSRGGLQETQYF | TGTGCCAGCAGTCGGGGGGGACTTCAAGAGACCCAGTACTTC
. | TRBJ2-1 | . | TRBV27 | CASSFPDSFGVNEQFF | TGTGCCAGCAGTTTCCCAGACTCATTCGGGGTTAATGAGCAGTTCTTC
. | TRBJ1-4 | . | TRBV9 | CASSVNGREKLFF | TGTGCCAGCAGCGTAAACGGCAGGGAAAAACTGTTTTTT
. | TRBJ1-1 | TRBD1 | TRBV29-1 | CSGGDRVYTEASF | TGCAGCGGGGGGGACAGGGTGTACACTGAAGCTTCCTTT
. | TRBJ2-7 | . | TRBV21-1 | CASLRGDRVYYEQYF | TGTGCCAGCCTAAGGGGGGACAGAGTATACTACGAGCAGTACTTC
. | TRBJ1-5 | . | TRBV23-1 | CASSHGSGRNQPQHF | TGCGCCAGCAGTCACGGCAGTGGGCGCAATCAGCCCCAGCATTTT
. | TRBJ2-2 | . | TRBV28 | CASISGGPMDGELFF | TGTGCCAGCATCTCCGGGGGACCTATGGACGGGGAGCTGTTTTTT
. | TRBJ1-2 | . | TRBV7-9 | CASTSDYGYTF | TGTGCCAGCACCTCGGACTATGGCTACACCTTC
. | TRBJ2-1 | TRBD2 | TRBV6-5 | CASSWQREMGNEQFF | TGTGCCAGCAGTTGGCAGCGGGAGATGGGGAATGAGCAGTTCTTC
. | TRBJ2-5 | TRBD1 | TRBV9 | CASSRRTGGETQYF | TGTGCCAGCAGCAGACGGACAGGGGGCGAGACCCAGTACTTC
. | TRBJ2-3 | . | TRBV5-5 | CASTLRGDTQYF | TGTGCCAGCACCCTCCGAGGGGATACGCAGTATTTT
. | TRBJ1-1 | TRBD1 | TRBV28 | CASKTGGVGDEAFF | TGTGCCAGCAAAACAGGGGGCGTTGGGGATGAAGCTTTCTTT
. | TRBJ1-1 | . | TRBV23-1 | CASGLPRGNTEAFF | TGCGCCAGCGGCCTACCCAGGGGTAACACTGAAGCTTTCTTT
. | TRBJ2-1 | TRBD1 | TRBV6-5 | CASSLGTGAYNEQFF | TGTGCCAGCAGCCTCGGGACAGGGGCCTACAATGAGCAGTTCTTC
. | TRBJ2-1 | TRBD2 | TRBV28 | CASRREYYNEQFF | TGTGCCAGCAGGCGGGAGTACTACAATGAGCAGTTCTTC
. | TRBJ2-7 | . | TRBV7-2 | CASSSPQKHEQYF | TGTGCCAGCAGCTCCCCCCAAAAGCACGAGCAGTACTTC
. | TRBJ2-7 | . | TRBV21-1 | CASSWTRGEQYF | TGTGCCAGCAGTTGGACTAGAGGGGAGCAGTACTTC
few | TRBJ2-7 | . | TRBV27 | CASSLWPTTEQYF | TGTGCCAGCAGTTTATGGCCAACTACCGAGCAGTACTTC
few | TRBJ2-6 | . | TRBV5-5 | CASSLGHSGANVLTF | TGTGCCAGCAGCTTGGGGCACTCTGGGGCCAACGTCCTGACTTTC
. | TRBJ1-1 | . | TRBV6-5 | CASIPPAPMNTEAFF | TGTGCCAGCATTCCCCCAGCGCCTATGAACACTGAAGCTTTCTTT
. | TRBJ1-2 | . | TRBV27 | CASSLHGAGGGYGYTF | TGTGCCAGCAGTTTACACGGGGCGGGGGGAGGCTATGGCTACACCTTC
. | TRBJ1-1 | . | TRBV28 | CASSLRGAGTEAFF | TGTGCCAGCAGTTTACGGGGGGCGGGCACTGAAGCTTTCTTT
. | TRBJ2-1 | TRBD2 | TRBV6-1 | CASRLAGGFNEQFF | TGTGCCAGCAGGCTAGCGGGAGGTTTCAATGAGCAGTTCTTC
. | TRBJ2-5 | TRBD1 | TRBV7-8 | CASTRDRWGYQETQYF | TGTGCCAGCACAAGGGACAGGTGGGGTTACCAAGAGACCCAGTACTTC
. | TRBJ1-4 | . | TRBV2 | CASSPDSSTNEKLFF | TGTGCCAGCAGCCCAGACAGCTCAACTAATGAAAAACTGTTTTTT
. | TRBJ2-7 | . | TRBV29-1 | CSALRGDEQYF | TGCAGCGCTCTCAGGGGTGACGAGCAGTACTTC
. | TRBJ2-7 | TRBD1 | TRBV30 | CAWSVGGTGLGQYF | TGTGCCTGGAGTGTAGGTGGGACAGGGCTCGGGCAGTACTTC
. | TRBJ2-1 | . | TRBV6-5 | CASSYFLASAYNEQFF | TGTGCCAGCAGTTACTTCCTAGCGTCGGCATACAATGAGCAGTTCTTC
. | TRBJ2-5 | TRBD1 | TRBV19 | CASSRTGHQETQYF | TGTGCCAGTAGCAGGACAGGACACCAAGAGACCCAGTACTTC
. | TRBJ1-4 | TRBD1 | TRBV27 | CASSPRTGGLTNEKLFF | TGTGCCAGCAGTCCCCGGACAGGGGGTTTAACTAATGAAAAACTGTTTTTT
. | TRBJ2-6 | . | TRBV27 | CASSPGVAALSGANVLTF | TGTGCCAGCTCTCCTGGGGTAGCGGCACTCTCTGGGGCCAACGTCCTGACTTTC
. | TRBJ2-2 | TRBD2 | TRBV10-3 | CAISDPGVVAGGPNTGELFF | TGTGCCATCAGTGACCCCGGCGTGGTAGCGGGAGGGCCGAACACCGGGGAGCTGTTTTTT
. | TRBJ1-5 | . | TRBV30 | CAWSREENQPQHF | TGTGCCTGGAGCAGGGAAGAAAATCAGCCCCAGCATTTT